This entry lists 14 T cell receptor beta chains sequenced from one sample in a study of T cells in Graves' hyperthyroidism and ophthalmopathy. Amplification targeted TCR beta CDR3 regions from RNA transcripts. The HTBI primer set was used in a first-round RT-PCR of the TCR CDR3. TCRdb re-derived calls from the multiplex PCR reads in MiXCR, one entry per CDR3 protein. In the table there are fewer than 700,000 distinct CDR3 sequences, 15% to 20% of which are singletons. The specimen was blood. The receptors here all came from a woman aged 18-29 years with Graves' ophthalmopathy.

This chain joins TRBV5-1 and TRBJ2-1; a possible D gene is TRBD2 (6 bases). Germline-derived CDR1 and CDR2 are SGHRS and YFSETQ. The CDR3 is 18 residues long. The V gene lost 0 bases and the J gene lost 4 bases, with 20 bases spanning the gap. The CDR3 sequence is CASSLGGVGTGVYNEQFF. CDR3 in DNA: TGCGCCAGCAGCTTGGGGGGCGTGGGGACTGGGGTTTACAATGAGCAGTTCTTC.

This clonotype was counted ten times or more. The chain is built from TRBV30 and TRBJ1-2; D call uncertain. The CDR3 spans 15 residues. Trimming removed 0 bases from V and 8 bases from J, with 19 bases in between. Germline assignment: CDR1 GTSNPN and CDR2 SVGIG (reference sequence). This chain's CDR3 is CAWSVQRRSGLGYTF. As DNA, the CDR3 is TGTGCCTGGAGTGTACAAAGAAGGAGCGGACTCGGCTACACCTTC.

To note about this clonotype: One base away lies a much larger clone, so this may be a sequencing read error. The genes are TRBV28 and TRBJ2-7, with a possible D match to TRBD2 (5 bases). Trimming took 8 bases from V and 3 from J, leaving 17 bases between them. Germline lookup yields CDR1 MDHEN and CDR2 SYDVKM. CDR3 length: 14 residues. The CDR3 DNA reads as TGTGCCAGCGGTCCAAGCGAGGGAATCTACGAGCAGTACTTC. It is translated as CASGPSEGIYEQYF. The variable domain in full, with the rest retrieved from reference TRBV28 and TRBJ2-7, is DVKVTQSSRYLVKRTGEKVFLECVQDMDHENMFWYRQDPGLGLRLIYFSYDVKMKEKGDIPEGYSVSREKKERFSLILESASTNQTSMYLCASGPSEGIYEQYFGPGTRLTVT.

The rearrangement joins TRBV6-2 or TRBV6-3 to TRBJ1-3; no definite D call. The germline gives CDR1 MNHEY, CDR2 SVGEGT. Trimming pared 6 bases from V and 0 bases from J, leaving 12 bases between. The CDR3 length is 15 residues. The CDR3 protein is CASRPDGSSGNTIYF. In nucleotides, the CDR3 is TGTGCCAGCAGACCAGACGGCAGCTCTGGAAACACCATATATTTT.

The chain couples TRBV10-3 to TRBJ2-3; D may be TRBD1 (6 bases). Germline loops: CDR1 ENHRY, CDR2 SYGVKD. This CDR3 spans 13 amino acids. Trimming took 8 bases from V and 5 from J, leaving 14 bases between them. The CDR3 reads CAIYSEGGDTQYF. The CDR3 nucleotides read TGTGCCATCTATAGCGAAGGGGGAGATACGCAGTATTTT.

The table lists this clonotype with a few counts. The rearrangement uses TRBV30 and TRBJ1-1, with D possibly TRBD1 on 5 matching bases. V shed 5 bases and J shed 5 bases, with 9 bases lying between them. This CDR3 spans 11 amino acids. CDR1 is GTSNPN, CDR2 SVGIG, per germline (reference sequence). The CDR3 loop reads CAWRGLTEAFF. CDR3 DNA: TGTGCCTGGCGGGGGTTGACTGAAGCTTTCTTT.

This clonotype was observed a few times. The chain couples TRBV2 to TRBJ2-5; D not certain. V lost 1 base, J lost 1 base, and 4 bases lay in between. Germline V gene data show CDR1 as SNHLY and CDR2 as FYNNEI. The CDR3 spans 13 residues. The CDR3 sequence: CASSEEGQETQYF. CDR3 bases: TGTGCCAGCAGTGAAGAAGGCCAAGAGACCCAGTACTTC.

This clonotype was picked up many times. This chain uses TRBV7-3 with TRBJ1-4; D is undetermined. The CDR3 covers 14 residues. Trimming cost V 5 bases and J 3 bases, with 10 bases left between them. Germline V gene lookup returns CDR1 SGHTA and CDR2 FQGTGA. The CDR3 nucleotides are TGTGCCAGCAGCGGACGATCCCCTAATGAAAAACTGTTTTTT. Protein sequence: CASSGRSPNEKLFF.

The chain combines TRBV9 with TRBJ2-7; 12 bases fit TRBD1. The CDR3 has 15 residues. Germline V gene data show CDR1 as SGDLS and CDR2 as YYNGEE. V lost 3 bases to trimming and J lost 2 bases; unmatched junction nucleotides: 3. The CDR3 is CASSGGTGGPYEQYF. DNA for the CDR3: TGTGCCAGCAGCGGAGGGACAGGGGGCCCCTACGAGCAGTACTTC.

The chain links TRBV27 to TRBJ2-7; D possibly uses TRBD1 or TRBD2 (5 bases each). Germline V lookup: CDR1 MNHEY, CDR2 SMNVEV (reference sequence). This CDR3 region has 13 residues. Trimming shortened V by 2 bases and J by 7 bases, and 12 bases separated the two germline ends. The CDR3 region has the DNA TGTGCCAGCAGTTTAACGGGGCCTTGGGAGCAGTACTTC. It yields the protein CASSLTGPWEQYF.

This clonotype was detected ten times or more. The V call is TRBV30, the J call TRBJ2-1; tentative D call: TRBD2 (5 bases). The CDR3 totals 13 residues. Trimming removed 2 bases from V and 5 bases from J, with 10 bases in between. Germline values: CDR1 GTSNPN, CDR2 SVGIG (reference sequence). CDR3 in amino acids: CAWSLGENNEQFF. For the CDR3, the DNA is TGTGCCTGGAGTCTGGGAGAGAACAATGAGCAGTTCTTC. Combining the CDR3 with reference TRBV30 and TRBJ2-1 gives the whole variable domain SQTIHQWPATLVQPVGSPLSLECTVEGTSNPNLYWYRQAAGRGLQLLFYSVGIGQISSEVPQNLSASRPQDRQFILSSKKLLLSDSGFYLCAWSLGENNEQFFGPGTRLTVL.

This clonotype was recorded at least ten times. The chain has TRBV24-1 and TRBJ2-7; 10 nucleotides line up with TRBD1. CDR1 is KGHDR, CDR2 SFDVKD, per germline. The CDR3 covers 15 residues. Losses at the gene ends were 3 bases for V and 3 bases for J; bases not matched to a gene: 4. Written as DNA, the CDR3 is TGTGCCACCAGTGATACGGGACAGGGGAGCTACGAGCAGTACTTC. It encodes CATSDTGQGSYEQYF.

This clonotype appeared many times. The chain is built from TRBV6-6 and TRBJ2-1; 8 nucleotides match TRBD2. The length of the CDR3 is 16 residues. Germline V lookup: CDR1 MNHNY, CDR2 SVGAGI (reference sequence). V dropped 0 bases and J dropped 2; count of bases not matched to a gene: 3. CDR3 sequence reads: CASSYSGGGPYNEQFF. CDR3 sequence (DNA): TGTGCCAGCAGTTACTCCGGGGGGGGACCCTACAATGAGCAGTTCTTC.

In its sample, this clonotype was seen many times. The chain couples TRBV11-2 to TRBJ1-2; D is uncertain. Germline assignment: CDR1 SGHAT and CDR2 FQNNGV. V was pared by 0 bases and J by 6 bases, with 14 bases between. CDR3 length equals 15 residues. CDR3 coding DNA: TGTGCCAGCAGCTTAGATCCGGGAGTCTTGGATGGCTACACCTTC. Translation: CASSLDPGVLDGYTF.